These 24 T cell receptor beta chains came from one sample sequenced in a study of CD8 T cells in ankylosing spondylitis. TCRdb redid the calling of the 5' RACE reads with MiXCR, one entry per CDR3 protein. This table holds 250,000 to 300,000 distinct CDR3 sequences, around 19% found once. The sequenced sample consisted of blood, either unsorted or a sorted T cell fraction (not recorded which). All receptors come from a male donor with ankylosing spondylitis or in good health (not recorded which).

CDR3 sequence reads: CASSRGLSSYEQYV. In DNA form, the CDR3 reads TGTGCCAGCAGCCGCGGACTGAGCTCCTACGAGCAGTACGTC. The chain recombines TRBV12-3 or TRBV12-4 with TRBJ2-7; a possible D gene is TRBD2 (5 bases). This CDR3 is built from 14 residues. With 6 bases removed from V and 0 bases from J, the gap between germline ends came to 12 bases.

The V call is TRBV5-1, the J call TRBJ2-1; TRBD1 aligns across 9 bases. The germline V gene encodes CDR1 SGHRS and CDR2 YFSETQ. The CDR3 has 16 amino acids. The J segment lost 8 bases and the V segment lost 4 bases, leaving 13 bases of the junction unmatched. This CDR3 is CASSALGDRVLDEQFF. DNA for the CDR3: TGCGCCAGCAGCGCCCTCGGGGACAGGGTTTTAGATGAGCAGTTCTTC.

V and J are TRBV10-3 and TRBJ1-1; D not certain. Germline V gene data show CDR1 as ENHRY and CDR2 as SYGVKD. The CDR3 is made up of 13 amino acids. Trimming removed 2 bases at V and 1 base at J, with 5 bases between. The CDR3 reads CAISERTNTEAFF. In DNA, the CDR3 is TGTGCCATCAGTGAGCGTACGAACACTGAAGCTTTCTTT.

The CDR3 here is CASRPQGARNQPQHF. The CDR3 DNA reads as TGTGCCAGCAGGCCACAGGGGGCGCGAAATCAGCCCCAGCATTTT. The J gene is TRBJ1-5, the V gene TRBV28; TRBD1 matches 9 bases. Trimming removed 6 bases from V and 4 bases from J; junction bases left unmatched: 7. The germline V gene has CDR1 MDHEN and CDR2 SYDVKM. CDR3 length equals 15 residues. The variable domain in full, with the rest retrieved from reference TRBV28 and TRBJ1-5, is DVKVTQSSRYLVKRTGEKVFLECVQDMDHENMFWYRQDPGLGLRLIYFSYDVKMKEKGDIPEGYSVSREKKERFSLILESASTNQTSMYLCASRPQGARNQPQHFGDGTRLSIL.

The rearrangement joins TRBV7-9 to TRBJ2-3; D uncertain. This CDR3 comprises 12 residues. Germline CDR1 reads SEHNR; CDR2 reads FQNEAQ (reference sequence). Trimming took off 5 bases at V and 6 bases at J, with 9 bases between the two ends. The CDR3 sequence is CASSQQTDTQYF. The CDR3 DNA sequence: TGTGCCAGCAGCCAACAAACGGATACGCAGTATTTT.

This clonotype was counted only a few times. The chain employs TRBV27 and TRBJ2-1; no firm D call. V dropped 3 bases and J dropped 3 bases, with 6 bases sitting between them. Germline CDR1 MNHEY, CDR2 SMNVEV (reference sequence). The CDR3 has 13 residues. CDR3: CASSFTSYNEQFF. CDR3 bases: TGTGCCAGCAGTTTCACCAGCTACAATGAGCAGTTCTTC.

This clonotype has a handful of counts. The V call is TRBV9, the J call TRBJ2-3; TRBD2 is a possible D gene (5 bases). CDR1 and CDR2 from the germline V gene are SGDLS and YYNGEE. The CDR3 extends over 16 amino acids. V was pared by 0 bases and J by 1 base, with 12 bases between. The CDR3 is CASSVEPPGGTDTQYF. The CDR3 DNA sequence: TGTGCCAGCAGCGTAGAGCCCCCCGGGGGCACAGATACGCAGTATTTT.

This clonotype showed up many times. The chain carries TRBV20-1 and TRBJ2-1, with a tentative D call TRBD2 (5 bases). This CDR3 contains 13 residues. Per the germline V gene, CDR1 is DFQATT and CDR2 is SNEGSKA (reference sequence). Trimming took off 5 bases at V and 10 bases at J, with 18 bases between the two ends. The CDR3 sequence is CSAPRRGETEQFF. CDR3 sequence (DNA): TGCAGTGCTCCCCGCCGTGGGGAGACCGAGCAGTTCTTC.

CDR3 nucleotide sequence: TGCAGTGCTAACCCCAGCGGGGGGACAAACACCGGGGAGCTGTTTTTT. This encodes CSANPSGGTNTGELFF. V gene TRBV20-1 combines with J gene TRBJ2-2; 9 nucleotides match TRBD2. There are 16 residues in the CDR3. Trimming at V came to 4 bases and at J to 2 bases, leaving 8 bases not matched to a gene. Looked up from germline, CDR1 is DFQATT and CDR2 is SNEGSKA (reference sequence).

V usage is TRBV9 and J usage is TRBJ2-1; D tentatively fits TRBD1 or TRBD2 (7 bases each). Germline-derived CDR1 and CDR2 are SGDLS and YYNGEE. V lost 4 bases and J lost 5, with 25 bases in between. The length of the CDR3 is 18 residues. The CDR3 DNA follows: TGTGCCAGCAGCCCACAGGGGAGGGGTGGGACGAACGACAATGAGCAGTTCTTC. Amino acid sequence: CASSPQGRGGTNDNEQFF.

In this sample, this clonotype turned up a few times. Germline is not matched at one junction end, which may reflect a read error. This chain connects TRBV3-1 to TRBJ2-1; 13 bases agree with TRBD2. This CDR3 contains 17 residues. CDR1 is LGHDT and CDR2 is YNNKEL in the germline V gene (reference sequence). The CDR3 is CATSQDLGLAGRDEQFF. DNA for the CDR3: TGTGCCACCAGCCAAGATCTGGGACTAGCGGGAAGGGATGAGCAGTTCTTC.

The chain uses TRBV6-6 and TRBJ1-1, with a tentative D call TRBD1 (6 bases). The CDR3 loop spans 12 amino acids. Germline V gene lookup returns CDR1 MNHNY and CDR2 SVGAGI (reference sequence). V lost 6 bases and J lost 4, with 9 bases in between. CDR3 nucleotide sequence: TGTGCCAGCAGGCAGGGGAGCACTGAAGCTTTCTTT. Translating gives CASRQGSTEAFF.

The CDR3 region has the DNA TGTGCCATCAGTGCCTTTGGGGGGAGTGGCACCGGGGAGCTGTTTTTT. Protein: CAISAFGGSGTGELFF. V usage is TRBV10-3 and J usage is TRBJ2-2; TRBD2 is a possible D gene (6 bases). V was clipped by 4 bases and J by 4 bases, with 16 bases between them. CDR1 is ENHRY and CDR2 is SYGVKD in the germline V gene. The CDR3 covers 16 residues.

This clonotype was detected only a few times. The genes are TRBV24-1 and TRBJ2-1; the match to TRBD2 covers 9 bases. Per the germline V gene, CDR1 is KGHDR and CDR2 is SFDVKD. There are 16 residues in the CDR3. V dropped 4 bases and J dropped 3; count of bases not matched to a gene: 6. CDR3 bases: TGTGCCACCAGTGAGAGTCTAGCGGGGAACTACAATGAGCAGTTCTTC. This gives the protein CATSESLAGNYNEQFF.

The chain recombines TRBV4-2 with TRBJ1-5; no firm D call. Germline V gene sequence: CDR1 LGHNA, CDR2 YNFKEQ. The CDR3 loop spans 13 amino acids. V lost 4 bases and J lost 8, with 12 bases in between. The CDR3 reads CASSRETLEPQHF. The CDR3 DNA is TGTGCCAGCAGCCGAGAGACCTTAGAGCCCCAGCATTTT.

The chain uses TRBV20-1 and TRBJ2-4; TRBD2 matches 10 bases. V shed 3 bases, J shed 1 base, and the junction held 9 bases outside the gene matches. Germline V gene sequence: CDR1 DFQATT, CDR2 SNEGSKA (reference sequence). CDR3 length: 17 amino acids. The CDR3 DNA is TGCAGTGCTAGGGGGACCGAACTAGCGGGGGCCAAAAACATTCAGTACTTC. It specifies CSARGTELAGAKNIQYF.

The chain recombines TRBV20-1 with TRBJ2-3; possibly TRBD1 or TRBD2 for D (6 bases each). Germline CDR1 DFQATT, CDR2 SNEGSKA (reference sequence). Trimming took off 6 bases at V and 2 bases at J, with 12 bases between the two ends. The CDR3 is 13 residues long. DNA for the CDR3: TGCAGTGCCAAAAGGGGGGCCACAGATACGCAGTATTTT. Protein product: CSAKRGATDTQYF.

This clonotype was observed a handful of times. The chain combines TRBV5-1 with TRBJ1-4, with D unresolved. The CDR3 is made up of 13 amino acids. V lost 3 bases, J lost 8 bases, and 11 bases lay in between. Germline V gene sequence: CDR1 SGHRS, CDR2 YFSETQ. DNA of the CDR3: TGCGCCAGCAGCTCACGGACGGACGAAAAACTGTTTTTT. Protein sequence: CASSSRTDEKLFF.

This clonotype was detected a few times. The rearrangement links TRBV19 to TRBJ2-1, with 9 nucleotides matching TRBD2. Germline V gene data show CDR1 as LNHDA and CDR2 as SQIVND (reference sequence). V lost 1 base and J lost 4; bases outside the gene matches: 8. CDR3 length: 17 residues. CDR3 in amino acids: CASSIGRLAAMYNEQFF. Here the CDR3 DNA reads TGTGCCAGTAGTATAGGTCGACTAGCGGCTATGTACAATGAGCAGTTCTTC.

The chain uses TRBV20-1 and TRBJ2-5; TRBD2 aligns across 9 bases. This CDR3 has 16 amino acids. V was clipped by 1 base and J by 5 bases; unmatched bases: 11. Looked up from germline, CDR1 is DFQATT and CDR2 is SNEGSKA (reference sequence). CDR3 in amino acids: CSARAGRGRGWETQYF. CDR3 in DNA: TGCAGTGCTAGAGCAGGCCGCGGGAGGGGGTGGGAGACCCAGTACTTC.

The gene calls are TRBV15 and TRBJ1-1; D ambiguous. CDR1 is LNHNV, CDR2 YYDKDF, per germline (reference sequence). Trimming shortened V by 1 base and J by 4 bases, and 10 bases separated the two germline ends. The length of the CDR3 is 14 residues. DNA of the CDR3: TGTGCCACCAGCAGAGGTGGGGTATTCACTGAAGCTTTCTTT. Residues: CATSRGGVFTEAFF.

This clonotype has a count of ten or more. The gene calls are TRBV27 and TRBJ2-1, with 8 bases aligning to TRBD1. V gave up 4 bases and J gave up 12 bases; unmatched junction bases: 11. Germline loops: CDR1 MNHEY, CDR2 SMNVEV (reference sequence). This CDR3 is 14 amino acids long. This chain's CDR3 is CASSSRSGGAWQFF. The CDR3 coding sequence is TGTGCCAGCAGTTCAAGGTCAGGGGGCGCCTGGCAGTTCTTC.

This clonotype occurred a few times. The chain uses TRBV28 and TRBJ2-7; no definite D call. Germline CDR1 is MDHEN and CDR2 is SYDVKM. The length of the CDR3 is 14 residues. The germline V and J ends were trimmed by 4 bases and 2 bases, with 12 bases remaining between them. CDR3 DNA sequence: TGTGCCAGCAGTTCCCGGACGCGGACCTACGAGCAGTACGTC. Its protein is CASSSRTRTYEQYV.

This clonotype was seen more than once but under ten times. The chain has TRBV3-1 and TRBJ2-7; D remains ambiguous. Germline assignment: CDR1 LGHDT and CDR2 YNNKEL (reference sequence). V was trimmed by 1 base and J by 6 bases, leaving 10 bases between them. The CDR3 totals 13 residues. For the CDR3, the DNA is TGTGCCAGCAGCCAAGTGTCGGGTGCCGAGCAGTACGTC. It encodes CASSQVSGAEQYV.